One sample yielded the 2 T cell receptor beta chains listed below, sequenced in a study of cytomegalovirus exposure and HLA in healthy donors. TCRdb keeps only in-frame clones here, not all; method: immunoSEQ multiplex PCR. The table includes some 88,000 clones, approximately 96% detected once. The specimen was PBMCs. These receptors were obtained from a man younger than 30 in good health and CMV-seronegative.

The chain is built from TRBV6-5 and TRBJ2-3, with 8 positions matching TRBD1. Germline CDR1 is MNHEY and CDR2 is SVGAGI. The CDR3 is 15 amino acids. J gave up 4 bases and V 4 bases, and 7 bases lay outside the gene matches. The CDR3 loop reads CASSFEQTGADTQYF. CDR3 sequence (DNA): TGTGCCAGCAGTTTTGAGCAGACAGGGGCAGATACGCAGTATTTT.

V usage is TRBV11-2 and J usage is TRBJ2-2; D is perhaps TRBD1 (6 bases). Trimming cost V 4 bases and J 4 bases, with 13 bases left between them. The CDR3 consists of 15 residues. Germline CDR1 is SGHAT and CDR2 is FQNNGV. DNA of the CDR3: TGTGCCAGCAGCTGGAATAGAGGGGGCACCGGGGAGCTGTTTTTT. Its protein product is CASSWNRGGTGELFF. Together with reference TRBV11-2 and TRBJ2-2, the CDR3 gives the full variable domain: EAGVAQSPRYKIIEKRQSVAFWCNPISGHATLYWYQQILGQGPKLLIQFQNNGVVDDSQLPKDRFSAERLKGVDSTLKIQPAKLEDSAVYLCASSWNRGGTGELFFGEGSRLTVL.